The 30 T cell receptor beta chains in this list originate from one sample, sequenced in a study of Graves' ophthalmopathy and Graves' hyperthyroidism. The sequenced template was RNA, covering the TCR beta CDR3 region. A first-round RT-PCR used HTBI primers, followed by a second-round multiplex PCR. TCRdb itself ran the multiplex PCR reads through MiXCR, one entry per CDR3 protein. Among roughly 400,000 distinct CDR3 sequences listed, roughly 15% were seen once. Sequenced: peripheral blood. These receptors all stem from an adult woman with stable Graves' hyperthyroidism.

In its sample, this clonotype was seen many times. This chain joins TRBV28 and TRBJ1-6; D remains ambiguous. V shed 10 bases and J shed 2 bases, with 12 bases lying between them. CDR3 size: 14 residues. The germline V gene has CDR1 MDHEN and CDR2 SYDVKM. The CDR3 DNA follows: TGTGCCAACGCGGGAAGGGCCTATAATTCACCCCTCCACTTT. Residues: CANAGRAYNSPLHF.

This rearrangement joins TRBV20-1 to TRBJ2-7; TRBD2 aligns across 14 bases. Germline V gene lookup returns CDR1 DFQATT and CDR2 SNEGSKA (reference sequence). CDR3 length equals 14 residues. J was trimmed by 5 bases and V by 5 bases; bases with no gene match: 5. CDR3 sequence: CSAGTSGGGDEQYF. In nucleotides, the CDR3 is TGCAGTGCTGGGACTAGCGGGGGAGGGGACGAGCAGTACTTC.

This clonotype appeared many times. CDR3 bases: TGTGCCAGCAGTGGAAAGGCCCTTAGGAACACTGAAGCTTTCTTT. Amino acid sequence: CASSGKALRNTEAFF. The V gene is TRBV6-1, the J gene TRBJ1-1; unclear D gene. V shed 4 bases and J shed 1 base, with 13 bases lying between them. The CDR3 spans 15 residues. Germline V lookup: CDR1 MNHNS, CDR2 SASEGT.

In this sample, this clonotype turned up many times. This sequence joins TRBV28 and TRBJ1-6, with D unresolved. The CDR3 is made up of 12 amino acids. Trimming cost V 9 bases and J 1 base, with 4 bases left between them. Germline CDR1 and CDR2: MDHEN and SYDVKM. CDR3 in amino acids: CASGSYNSPLHF. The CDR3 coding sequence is TGTGCCAGTGGATCCTATAATTCACCCCTCCACTTT.

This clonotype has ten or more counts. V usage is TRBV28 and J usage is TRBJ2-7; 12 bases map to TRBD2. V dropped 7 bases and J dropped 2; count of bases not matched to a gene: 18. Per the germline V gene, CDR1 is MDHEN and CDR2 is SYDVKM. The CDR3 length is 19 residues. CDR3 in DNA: TGTGCCAGCACTCCTCTCCGGAGACTAGCGGGAGAGGGAACCTACGAGCAGTACTTC. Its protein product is CASTPLRRLAGEGTYEQYF.

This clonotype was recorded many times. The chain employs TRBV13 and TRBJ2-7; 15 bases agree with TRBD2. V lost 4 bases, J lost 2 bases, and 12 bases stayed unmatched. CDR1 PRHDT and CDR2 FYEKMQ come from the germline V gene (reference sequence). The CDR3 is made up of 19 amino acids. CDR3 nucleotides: TGTGCCAGCAGCTCACGCGGGACTAGCGGGAGGTTCCAAGCCTACGAGCAGTACTTC. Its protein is CASSSRGTSGRFQAYEQYF.

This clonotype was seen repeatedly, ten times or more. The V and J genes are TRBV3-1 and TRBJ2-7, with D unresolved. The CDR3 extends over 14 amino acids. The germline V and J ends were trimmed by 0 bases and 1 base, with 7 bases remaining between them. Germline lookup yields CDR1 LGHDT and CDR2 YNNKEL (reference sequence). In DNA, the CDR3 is TGTGCCAGCAGCCAAGAACTCGAATCCTACGAGCAGTACTTC. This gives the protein CASSQELESYEQYF.

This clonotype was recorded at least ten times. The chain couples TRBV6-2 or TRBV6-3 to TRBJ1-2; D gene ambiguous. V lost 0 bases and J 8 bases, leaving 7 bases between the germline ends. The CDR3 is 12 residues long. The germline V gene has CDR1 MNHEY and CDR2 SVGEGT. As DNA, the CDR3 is TGTGCCAGCAGTTACTCAGCCGACGGCTACACCTTC. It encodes CASSYSADGYTF.

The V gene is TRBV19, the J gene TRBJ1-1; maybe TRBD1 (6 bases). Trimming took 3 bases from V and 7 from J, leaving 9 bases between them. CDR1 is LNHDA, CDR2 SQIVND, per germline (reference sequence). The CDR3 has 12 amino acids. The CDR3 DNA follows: TGTGCCAGTAGTATCACGACAGGTGAAGCTTTCTTT. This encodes CASSITTGEAFF.

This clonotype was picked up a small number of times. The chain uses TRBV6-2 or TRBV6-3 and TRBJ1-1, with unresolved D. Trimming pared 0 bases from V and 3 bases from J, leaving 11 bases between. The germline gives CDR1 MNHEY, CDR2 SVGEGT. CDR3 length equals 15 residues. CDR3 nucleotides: TGTGCCAGCAGTTACTCGATGGTGAGGGACACTGAAGCTTTCTTT. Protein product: CASSYSMVRDTEAFF.

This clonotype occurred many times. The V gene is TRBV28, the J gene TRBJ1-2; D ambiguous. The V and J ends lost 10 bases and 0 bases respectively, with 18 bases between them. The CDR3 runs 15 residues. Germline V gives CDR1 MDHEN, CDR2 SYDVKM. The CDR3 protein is CATRPDLGANYGYTF. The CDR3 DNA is TGTGCCACCCGTCCGGACTTAGGTGCTAACTATGGCTACACCTTC.

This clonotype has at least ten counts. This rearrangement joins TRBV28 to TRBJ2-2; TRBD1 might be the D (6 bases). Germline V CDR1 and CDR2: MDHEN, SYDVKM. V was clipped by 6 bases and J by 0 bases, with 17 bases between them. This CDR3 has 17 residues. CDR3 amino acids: CASSRTGSLANTGELFF. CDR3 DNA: TGTGCCAGCAGCCGTACAGGGAGTCTAGCGAACACCGGGGAGCTGTTTTTT. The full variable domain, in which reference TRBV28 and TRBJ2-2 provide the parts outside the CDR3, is DVKVTQSSRYLVKRTGEKVFLECVQDMDHENMFWYRQDPGLGLRLIYFSYDVKMKEKGDIPEGYSVSREKKERFSLILESASTNQTSMYLCASSRTGSLANTGELFFGEGSRLTVL.

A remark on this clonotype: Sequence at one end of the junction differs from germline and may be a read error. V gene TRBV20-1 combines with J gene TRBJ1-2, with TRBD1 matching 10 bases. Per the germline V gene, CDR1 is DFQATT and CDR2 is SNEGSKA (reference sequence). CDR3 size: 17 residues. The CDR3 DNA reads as TGCAGTGCTCGAGAAGGGACAGGGGCCGGGAGTAACTATGGCTACACCTTC. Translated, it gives CSAREGTGAGSNYGYTF.

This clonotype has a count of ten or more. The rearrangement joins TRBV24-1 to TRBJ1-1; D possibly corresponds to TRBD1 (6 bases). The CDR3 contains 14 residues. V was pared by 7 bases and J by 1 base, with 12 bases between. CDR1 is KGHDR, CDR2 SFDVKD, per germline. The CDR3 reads CATSAGAPNTEAFF. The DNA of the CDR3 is TGTGCCACCAGCGCAGGGGCACCGAACACTGAAGCTTTCTTT.

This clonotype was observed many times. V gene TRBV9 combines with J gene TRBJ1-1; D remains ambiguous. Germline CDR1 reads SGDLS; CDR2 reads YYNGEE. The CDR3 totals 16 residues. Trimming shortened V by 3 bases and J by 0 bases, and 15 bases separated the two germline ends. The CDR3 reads CASSGQPGSLNTEAFF. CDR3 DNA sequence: TGTGCCAGCAGCGGGCAGCCGGGGTCCCTGAACACTGAAGCTTTCTTT.

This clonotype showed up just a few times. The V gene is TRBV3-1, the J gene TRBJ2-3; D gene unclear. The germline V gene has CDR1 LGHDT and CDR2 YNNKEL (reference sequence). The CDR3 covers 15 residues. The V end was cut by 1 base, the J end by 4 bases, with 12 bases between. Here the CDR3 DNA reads TGTGCCAGCAGCCAAGTGCAGCGATTATCAGATACGCAGTATTTT. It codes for CASSQVQRLSDTQYF.

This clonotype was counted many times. The DNA of the CDR3 is TGTGCCAGCAGTTACTCTGGCAGGGAGACCCAGTACTTC. This codes for CASSYSGRETQYF. The rearrangement links TRBV6-5 to TRBJ2-5; D is unclear. Trimming took 0 bases from V and 5 from J, leaving 7 bases between them. The CDR3 runs to 13 residues. Germline V gene data show CDR1 as MNHEY and CDR2 as SVGAGI.

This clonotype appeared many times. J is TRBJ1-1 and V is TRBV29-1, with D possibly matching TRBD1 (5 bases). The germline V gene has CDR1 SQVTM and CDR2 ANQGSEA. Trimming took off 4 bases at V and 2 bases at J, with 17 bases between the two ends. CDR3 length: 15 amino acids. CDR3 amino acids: CSVVAGKVVNTEAFF. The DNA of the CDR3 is TGCAGCGTTGTTGCAGGGAAGGTAGTCAACACTGAAGCTTTCTTT.

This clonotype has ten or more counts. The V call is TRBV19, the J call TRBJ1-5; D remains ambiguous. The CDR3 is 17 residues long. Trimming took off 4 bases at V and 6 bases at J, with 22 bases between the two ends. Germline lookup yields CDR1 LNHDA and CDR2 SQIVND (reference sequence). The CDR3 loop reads CASSNRTPLSGSQPQHF. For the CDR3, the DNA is TGTGCCAGTAGTAATCGAACACCCTTATCGGGAAGTCAGCCCCAGCATTTT. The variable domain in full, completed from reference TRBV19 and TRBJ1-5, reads DGGITQSPKYLFRKEGQNVTLSCEQNLNHDAMYWYRQDPGQGLRLIYYSQIVNDFQKGDIAEGYSVSREKKESFPLTVTSAQKNPTAFYLCASSNRTPLSGSQPQHFGDGTRLSIL.

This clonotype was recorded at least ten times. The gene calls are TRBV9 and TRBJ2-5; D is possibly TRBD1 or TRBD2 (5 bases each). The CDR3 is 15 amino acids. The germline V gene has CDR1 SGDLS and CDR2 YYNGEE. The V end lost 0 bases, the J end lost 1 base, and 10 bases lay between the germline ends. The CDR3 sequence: CASSVGAGTQETQYF. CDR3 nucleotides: TGTGCCAGCAGCGTAGGAGCAGGGACCCAAGAGACCCAGTACTTC.

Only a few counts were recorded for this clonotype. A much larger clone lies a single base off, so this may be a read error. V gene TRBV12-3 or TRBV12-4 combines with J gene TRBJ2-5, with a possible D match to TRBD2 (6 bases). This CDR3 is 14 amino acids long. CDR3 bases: TGTGCCAGCAGTTTAGTGGGAGATCGGGAGACCCGGTACTTC. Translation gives CASSLVGDRETRYF.

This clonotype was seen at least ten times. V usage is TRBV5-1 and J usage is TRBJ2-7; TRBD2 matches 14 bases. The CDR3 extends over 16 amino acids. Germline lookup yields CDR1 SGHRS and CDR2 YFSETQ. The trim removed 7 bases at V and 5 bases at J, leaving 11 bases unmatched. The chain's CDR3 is CASHPGLAGVLDEQYF. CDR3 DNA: TGCGCCAGCCATCCGGGACTAGCGGGAGTTCTCGACGAGCAGTACTTC.

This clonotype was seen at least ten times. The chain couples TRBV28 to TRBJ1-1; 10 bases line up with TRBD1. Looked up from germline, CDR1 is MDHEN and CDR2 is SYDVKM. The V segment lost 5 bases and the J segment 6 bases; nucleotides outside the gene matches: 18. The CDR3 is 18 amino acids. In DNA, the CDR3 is TGTGCCAGCAGTACAAGGGCGCCCCAGACAGGGGGCTTCGCTGAAGCTTTCTTT. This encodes CASSTRAPQTGGFAEAFF.

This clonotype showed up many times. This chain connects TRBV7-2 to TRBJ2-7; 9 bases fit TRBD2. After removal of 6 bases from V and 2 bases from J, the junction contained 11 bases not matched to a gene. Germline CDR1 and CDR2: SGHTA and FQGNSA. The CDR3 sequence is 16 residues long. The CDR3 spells CASRSLAGGLPYEQYF. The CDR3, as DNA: TGTGCCAGCAGATCCCTGGCGGGAGGGCTCCCCTACGAGCAGTACTTC.

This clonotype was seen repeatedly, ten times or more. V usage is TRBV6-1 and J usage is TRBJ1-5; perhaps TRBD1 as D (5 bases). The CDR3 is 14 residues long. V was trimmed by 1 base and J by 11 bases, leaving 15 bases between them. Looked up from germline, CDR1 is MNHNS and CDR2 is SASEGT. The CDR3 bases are TGTGCCAGCAGTGAAGGAGGGAGGGGCCGGGCCCAGCATTTT. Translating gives CASSEGGRGRAQHF.

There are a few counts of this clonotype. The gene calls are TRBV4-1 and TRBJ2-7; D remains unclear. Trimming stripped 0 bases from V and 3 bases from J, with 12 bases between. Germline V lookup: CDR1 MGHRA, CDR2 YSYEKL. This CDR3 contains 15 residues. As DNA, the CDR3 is TGCGCCAGCAGCCAAGAATCCCCAGGTCTCTACGAGCAGTACTTC. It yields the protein CASSQESPGLYEQYF.

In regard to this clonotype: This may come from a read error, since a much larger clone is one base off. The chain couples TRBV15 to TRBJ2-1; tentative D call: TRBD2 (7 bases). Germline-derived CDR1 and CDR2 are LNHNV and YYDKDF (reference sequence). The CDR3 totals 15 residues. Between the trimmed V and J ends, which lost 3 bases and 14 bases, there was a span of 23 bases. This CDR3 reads CATSSGTPLMGGKFF. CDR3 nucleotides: TGTGCCACCAGCAGCGGGACACCGCTCATGGGGGGGAAGTTCTTC.

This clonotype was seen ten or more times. CDR3: CASTRGMGQYEQYF. The CDR3, as DNA: TGTGCCAGCACGAGAGGCATGGGCCAATACGAGCAGTACTTC. The chain has TRBV2 and TRBJ2-7; no clear D gene. Germline V gene lookup returns CDR1 SNHLY and CDR2 FYNNEI. This CDR3 region has 14 residues. V was cut by 7 bases and J by 4 bases, with 17 bases left in between.

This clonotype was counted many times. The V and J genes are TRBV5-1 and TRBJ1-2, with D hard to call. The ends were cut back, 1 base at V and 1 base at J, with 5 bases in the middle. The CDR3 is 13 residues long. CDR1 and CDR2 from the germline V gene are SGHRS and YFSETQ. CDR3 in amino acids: CASSLRNNYGYTF. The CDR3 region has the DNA TGCGCCAGCAGCTTGAGGAATAACTATGGCTACACCTTC.

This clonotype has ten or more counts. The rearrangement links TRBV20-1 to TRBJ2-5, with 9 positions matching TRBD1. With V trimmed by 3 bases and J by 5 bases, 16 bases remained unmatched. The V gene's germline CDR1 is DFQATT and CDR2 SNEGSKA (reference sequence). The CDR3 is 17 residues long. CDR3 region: CSARTGGPGRGRETQYF. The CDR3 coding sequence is TGCAGTGCTAGGACAGGGGGACCGGGGAGGGGTAGGGAGACCCAGTACTTC.